The 27 T cell receptor beta chains listed next were all sequenced from one sample in a study of cytomegalovirus exposure and HLA in healthy donors listed by TCRdb under 2017. Receptor libraries were prepared by the immunoSEQ multiplex PCR assay. For the multiplex PCR, a mixture combining 60 forward primers for TCR Vbeta segments and 13 reverse primers for TCR Jbeta segments was used. TCRdb took over this immuneACCESS table, retaining in-frame rearrangements with V and J assigned. Such tables are incomplete; in checked studies, under half of the missing clones stem from an unresolved V gene, and the remainder is unexplained. The sample table lists about 200,000 clones, more than 60% of them with a count of one. 1.7% of the sample is held by the ten biggest clonotypes. Sequencing was done on a sample of PBMCs. The receptors here all came from a man aged 50-60 years in good health and CMV-seronegative.

The J gene is TRBJ2-5, the V gene TRBV25-1, with 12 bases fitting TRBD2. The DNA matches TRBJ2-7 better at its end, which makes the J call doubtful. The germline gives CDR1 MGHDK, CDR2 SYGVNS. This CDR3 region has 16 residues. The chain's CDR3 is CASSERLAGGGYEQYF. As DNA, the CDR3 is TGTGCCAGCAGTGAACGCCTAGCGGGAGGGGGCTACGAGCAGTACTTC.

The V and J genes are TRBV28 and TRBJ1-2; 8 nucleotides match TRBD1. Trimming removed 5 bases from V and 3 bases from J; junction bases left unmatched: 2. CDR3 length: 13 amino acids. CDR1 is MDHEN, CDR2 SYDVKM, per germline. CDR3 protein: CASSPGGYYGYTF. For the CDR3, the DNA is TGTGCCAGCAGTCCAGGGGGCTACTATGGCTACACCTTC.

The chain recombines TRBV5-4 with TRBJ1-2; D remains unclear. V was clipped by 5 bases and J by 6 bases, with 14 bases between them. The CDR3 runs 13 residues. In germline, CDR1 is SGHNT, CDR2 YYREEE (reference sequence). The CDR3 DNA reads as TGTGCCAGCAGGCTTCCCCCCGGTGATGGCTACACCTTC. This gives the protein CASRLPPGDGYTF.

The rearrangement links TRBV11-2 to TRBJ2-1, with 14 bases matching TRBD2. Germline V gene data show CDR1 as SGHAT and CDR2 as FQNNGV. CDR3 size: 17 residues. The ends lost 5 bases at V and 6 bases at J; junction bases unmatched: 9. The CDR3 region has the DNA TGTGCCAGCAGCCAGAGACTAGCGGGAGGGCCCATCAATGAGCAGTTCTTC. Its translation: CASSQRLAGGPINEQFF.

The CDR3 bases are TGTGCCTGGAGCCCGACAGGGGGTTCACCCCTCCACTTT. Protein: CAWSPTGGSPLHF. V and J are TRBV30 and TRBJ1-6, with 9 bases lining up with TRBD1. V dropped 3 bases and J dropped 9; count of bases not matched to a gene: 3. The CDR3 spans 13 residues. Germline CDR1 is GTSNPN and CDR2 is SVGIG (reference sequence).

In this sample, this clone turned up once. The chain combines TRBV5-1 with TRBJ2-7; 10 positions agree with TRBD1. The V gene's germline CDR1 is SGHRS and CDR2 YFSETQ. The CDR3 consists of 16 residues. J gave up 1 base and V 3 bases, and 7 bases lay outside the gene matches. CDR3 nucleotides: TGCGCCAGCAGCTCTGCCGGGGGACAGGGGTCCTACGAGCAGTACTTC. The encoded protein is CASSSAGGQGSYEQYF.

The V call is TRBV7-9, the J call TRBJ2-2; 8 bases line up with TRBD2. J gave up 0 bases and V 10 bases, and 4 bases lay outside the gene matches. This CDR3 has 14 amino acids. Looked up from germline, CDR1 is SEHNR and CDR2 is FQNEAQ (reference sequence). The CDR3 reads CANRAGANTGELFF. DNA for the CDR3: TGTGCCAACAGAGCGGGAGCGAACACCGGGGAGCTGTTTTTT.

This clone showed up just a few times. The V gene is TRBV6-4, the J gene TRBJ1-6; TRBD1 is a possible D gene (5 bases). Germline V CDR1 and CDR2: MRHNA, SNTAGT. V was shortened by 0 bases and J by 13 bases, with 10 bases between the two germline ends. CDR3 length: 13 amino acids. The DNA for the CDR3 is TGTGCCAGCAGTGACTCAGCCAGGGCGCCCCTCCACTTT. Protein sequence: CASSDSARAPLHF.

This clone was detected a few times. The genes are TRBV18 and TRBJ2-5; D possibly corresponds to TRBD1 (6 bases). This CDR3 has 15 amino acids. Trimming stripped 2 bases from V and 4 bases from J, with 14 bases between. The germline gives CDR1 KGHSH, CDR2 LQKENI. Here the CDR3 reads CASSPSGAFGETQYF. As DNA, the CDR3 is TGTGCCAGCTCACCATCAGGGGCGTTTGGAGAGACCCAGTACTTC.

V is TRBV7-6 and J is TRBJ2-1, with 9 bases identical to TRBD2. Losses at the gene ends were 5 bases for V and 0 bases for J; bases not matched to a gene: 14. Per germline, CDR1 SGHVS and CDR2 FNYEAQ. This CDR3 has 19 amino acids. The CDR3 DNA reads as TGTGCCAGCAGCCCCCAAGGGGGGCTTAGCGGGAGCTCCTACAATGAGCAGTTCTTC. Its translation is CASSPQGGLSGSSYNEQFF.

The chain recombines TRBV7-9 with TRBJ2-5, with 11 positions matching TRBD2. V was pared by 1 base and J by 5 bases, with 3 bases of the junction left unmatched. CDR3 length equals 15 residues. CDR1 SEHNR and CDR2 FQNEAQ come from the germline V gene (reference sequence). The CDR3 bases are TGTGCCAGCAGCTTAGTAGCGGGAGGGGGGGAGACCCAGTACTTC. It translates to CASSLVAGGGETQYF.

V usage is TRBV28 and J usage is TRBJ2-1; TRBD2 matches 7 bases. The CDR3 extends over 16 amino acids. V dropped 4 bases and J dropped 1; count of bases not matched to a gene: 7. Looked up from germline, CDR1 is MDHEN and CDR2 is SYDVKM. CDR3 protein: CASSSRRAGSYNEQFF. CDR3 in DNA: TGTGCCAGCAGTTCCCGAAGAGCGGGATCCTACAATGAGCAGTTCTTC. Complete variable domain (other parts from reference TRBV28 and TRBJ2-1): DVKVTQSSRYLVKRTGEKVFLECVQDMDHENMFWYRQDPGLGLRLIYFSYDVKMKEKGDIPEGYSVSREKKERFSLILESASTNQTSMYLCASSSRRAGSYNEQFFGPGTRLTVL.

V usage is TRBV5-1 and J usage is TRBJ2-7, with 15 nucleotides matching TRBD2. The germline V gene encodes CDR1 SGHRS and CDR2 YFSETQ. V gave up 4 bases and J gave up 2 bases; unmatched junction bases: 7. The CDR3 covers 17 residues. CDR3 amino acids: CASSGGLAGGPAYEQYF. The CDR3 coding sequence is TGCGCCAGCAGCGGGGGACTAGCGGGAGGTCCCGCCTACGAGCAGTACTTC.

The chain combines TRBV4-2 with TRBJ1-5; no clear D. The germline V gene encodes CDR1 LGHNA and CDR2 YNFKEQ. V was clipped by 4 bases and J by 0 bases, with 7 bases between them. The CDR3 spans 14 residues. This CDR3 reads CASSPNYSNQPQHF. Written as DNA, the CDR3 is TGTGCCAGCAGCCCTAACTATAGCAATCAGCCCCAGCATTTT.

The CDR3 bases are TGTGCCAGCACCCCGGGGGGACTAGCGGGGGTCGGCGCAGATACGCAGTATTTT. Its protein is CASTPGGLAGVGADTQYF. This chain connects TRBV28 to TRBJ2-3, with 14 nucleotides matching TRBD2. CDR3 length: 18 residues. Per the germline V gene, CDR1 is MDHEN and CDR2 is SYDVKM. V dropped 7 bases and J dropped 4; count of bases not matched to a gene: 13.

The rearrangement links TRBV5-6 to TRBJ1-1; 8 bases fit TRBD1. CDR3 length: 16 residues. Losses at the gene ends were 2 bases for V and 6 bases for J; bases not matched to a gene: 12. Germline loops: CDR1 SGHDT, CDR2 YYEEEE. The CDR3 spells CASSFRDRGQRAEAFF. The DNA of the CDR3 is TGTGCCAGCAGCTTTAGAGACAGGGGCCAACGAGCTGAAGCTTTCTTT.

The genes are TRBV11-1 and TRBJ1-1, with 7 bases fitting TRBD1. The CDR3 has 15 residues. The J segment lost 1 base and the V segment lost 6 bases, leaving 8 bases of the junction unmatched. Germline V gene lookup returns CDR1 SGHAT and CDR2 FQDESV (reference sequence). The CDR3 loop reads CASRVRRGPNTEAFF. The CDR3 bases are TGTGCCAGCAGGGTTCGAAGGGGGCCGAACACTGAAGCTTTCTTT.

As DNA, the CDR3 is TGCAGCGTTGAGAAGGGGGATGAGCAGTTCTTC. This sequence encodes CSVEKGDEQFF. The chain recombines TRBV29-1 with TRBJ2-1; D possibly corresponds to TRBD1 (6 bases). The germline V gene has CDR1 SQVTM and CDR2 ANQGSEA. The V end was cut by 3 bases, the J end by 8 bases, with 8 bases between. The CDR3 length is 11 residues.

The chain employs TRBV7-3 and TRBJ2-2, with D unclear. V lost 1 base and J lost 0, with 9 bases in between. CDR3 length: 16 residues. Per germline, CDR1 SGHTA and CDR2 FQGTGA. The CDR3 region is CASSLNGLANTGELFF. Written as DNA, the CDR3 is TGTGCCAGCAGCTTAAATGGCCTCGCGAACACCGGGGAGCTGTTTTTT.

DNA of the CDR3: TGTGCCTGGAGACCCTTCCGAGAGGGCTACACCTTC. This codes for CAWRPFREGYTF. V gene TRBV30 combines with J gene TRBJ1-2; D remains unclear. Germline loops: CDR1 GTSNPN, CDR2 SVGIG (reference sequence). V was clipped by 3 bases and J by 8 bases, with 13 bases between them. This CDR3 is 12 amino acids long.

As DNA, the CDR3 is TGTGCCAGCAGCTCACCCGGACAGGGGGCTTCCCAGCATTTT. This sequence encodes CASSSPGQGASQHF. V and J are TRBV28 and TRBJ1-5; 11 nucleotides line up with TRBD1. V dropped 6 bases and J dropped 11; count of bases not matched to a gene: 9. The CDR3 runs to 14 residues. The V gene's germline CDR1 is MDHEN and CDR2 SYDVKM.

This clone was seen a few times. The chain uses TRBV18 and TRBJ1-1; TRBD1 is a possible D gene (5 bases). The CDR3 runs 14 residues. V gave up 5 bases and J gave up 3 bases, with 13 bases separating them. Germline CDR1 reads KGHSH; CDR2 reads LQKENI. The CDR3 nucleotides are TGTGCCAGCTCAACTCAGGGAGGGGACACTGAAGCTTTCTTT. Amino acids: CASSTQGGDTEAFF.

The chain links TRBV27 to TRBJ2-7; 10 bases are a match to TRBD1. With 8 bases clipped from V and 4 bases from J, the junction kept 8 bases outside the gene matches. This CDR3 is built from 14 residues. The V gene's germline CDR1 is MNHEY and CDR2 SMNVEV (reference sequence). The CDR3 is CASSFGTGAYEQYF. CDR3 coding DNA: TGTGCCAGCTCCTTTGGGACAGGGGCGTACGAGCAGTACTTC.

This chain joins TRBV29-1 and TRBJ1-5; a possible D gene is TRBD1 (5 bases). CDR3 size: 13 residues. Trimming pared 4 bases from V and 3 bases from J, leaving 10 bases between. CDR1 is SQVTM and CDR2 is ANQGSEA in the germline V gene. The CDR3 region has the DNA TGCAGCGTTGGTAGGGGAATCAATCAGCCCCAGCATTTT. This translates into CSVGRGINQPQHF.

The chain combines TRBV7-2 with TRBJ1-1; D gene uncertain. Trimming took 3 bases from V and 7 from J, leaving 15 bases between them. There are 14 residues in the CDR3. Per the germline V gene, CDR1 is SGHTA and CDR2 is FQGNSA. The CDR3 loop is CASSLSQFTHEAFF. CDR3 DNA sequence: TGTGCCAGCAGCTTGTCACAGTTCACTCATGAAGCTTTCTTT. The full variable domain, its missing parts supplied by reference TRBV7-2 and TRBJ1-1, is GAGVSQSPSNKVTEKGKDVELRCDPISGHTALYWYRQSLGQGLEFLIYFQGNSAPDKSGLPSDRFSAERTGGSVSTLTIQRTQQEDSAVYLCASSLSQFTHEAFFGQGTRLTVV.

The rearrangement links TRBV14 to TRBJ2-7; tentative D call: TRBD2 (5 bases). Germline V lookup: CDR1 SGHDN, CDR2 FVKESK. The CDR3 is 13 residues long. Trimming pared 3 bases from V and 6 bases from J, leaving 12 bases between. The DNA for the CDR3 is TGTGCCAGCAGCCAGGGTGGGAGCAGCGAGCAGTACTTC. Its translation is CASSQGGSSEQYF. Full variable domain (missing parts from reference TRBV14 and TRBJ2-7): EAGVTQFPSHSVIEKGQTVTLRCDPISGHDNLYWYRRVMGKEIKFLLHFVKESKQDESGMPNNRFLAERTGGTYSTLKVQPAELEDSGVYFCASSQGGSSEQYFGPGTRLTVT.

The rearrangement joins TRBV4-1 to TRBJ1-5; no clear D. The CDR3 length is 16 residues. Trimming stripped 0 bases from V and 4 bases from J, with 13 bases between. Germline V gene sequence: CDR1 MGHRA, CDR2 YSYEKL. For the CDR3, the DNA is TGCGCCAGCAGCCAAGAAAGAGGGAGAGGTAATCAGCCCCAGCATTTT. It encodes CASSQERGRGNQPQHF.